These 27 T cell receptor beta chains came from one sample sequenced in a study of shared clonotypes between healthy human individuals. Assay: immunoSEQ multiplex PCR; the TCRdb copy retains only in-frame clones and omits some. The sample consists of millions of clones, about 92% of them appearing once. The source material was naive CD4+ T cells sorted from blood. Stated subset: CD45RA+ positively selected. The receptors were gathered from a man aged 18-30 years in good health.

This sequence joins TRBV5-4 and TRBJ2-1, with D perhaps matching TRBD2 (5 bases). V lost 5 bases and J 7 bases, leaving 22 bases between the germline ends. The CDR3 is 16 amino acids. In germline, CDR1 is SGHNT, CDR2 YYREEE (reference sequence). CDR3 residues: CASRRVASGLANEQFF. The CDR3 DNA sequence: TGTGCCAGCAGGAGGGTAGCCAGCGGCTTAGCGAATGAGCAGTTCTTC.

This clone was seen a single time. The CDR3 coding sequence is TGCGCCAGCAGCCAAGGGGATCTAGCCAAAAACATTCAGTACTTC. It translates to CASSQGDLAKNIQYF. V and J are TRBV4-1 and TRBJ2-4; D remains ambiguous. Per the germline V gene, CDR1 is MGHRA and CDR2 is YSYEKL. Between the trimmed V and J ends, which lost 1 base and 0 bases, there was a span of 7 bases. This CDR3 region has 15 residues.

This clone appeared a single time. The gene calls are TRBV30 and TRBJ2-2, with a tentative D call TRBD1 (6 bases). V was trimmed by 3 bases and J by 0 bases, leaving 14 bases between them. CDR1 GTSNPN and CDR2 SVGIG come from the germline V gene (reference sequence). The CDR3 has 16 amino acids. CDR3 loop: CAWRSGQIANTGELFF. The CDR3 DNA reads TGTGCCTGGAGGTCGGGACAAATTGCGAACACCGGGGAGCTGTTTTTT.

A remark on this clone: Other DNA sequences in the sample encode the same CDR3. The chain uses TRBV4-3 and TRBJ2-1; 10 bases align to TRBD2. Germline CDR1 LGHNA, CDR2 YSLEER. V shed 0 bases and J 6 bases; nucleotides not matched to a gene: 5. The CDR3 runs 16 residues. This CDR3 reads CASSQDVSGRANEQFF. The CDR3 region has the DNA TGCGCCAGCAGCCAAGACGTCAGCGGGAGGGCCAATGAGCAGTTCTTC.

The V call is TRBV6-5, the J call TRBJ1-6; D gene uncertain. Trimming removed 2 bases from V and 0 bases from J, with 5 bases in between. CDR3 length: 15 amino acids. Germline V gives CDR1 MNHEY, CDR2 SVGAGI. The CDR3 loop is CASSYESSYNSPLHF. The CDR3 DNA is TGTGCCAGCAGTTACGAGAGCTCCTATAATTCACCCCTCCACTTT.

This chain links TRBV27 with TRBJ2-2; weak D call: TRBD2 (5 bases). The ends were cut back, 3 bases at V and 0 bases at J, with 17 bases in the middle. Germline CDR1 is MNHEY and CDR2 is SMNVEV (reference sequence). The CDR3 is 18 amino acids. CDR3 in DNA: TGTGCCAGCAGTTTGAAGCCGGGAAGCGGCACGAACACCGGGGAGCTGTTTTTT. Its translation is CASSLKPGSGTNTGELFF.

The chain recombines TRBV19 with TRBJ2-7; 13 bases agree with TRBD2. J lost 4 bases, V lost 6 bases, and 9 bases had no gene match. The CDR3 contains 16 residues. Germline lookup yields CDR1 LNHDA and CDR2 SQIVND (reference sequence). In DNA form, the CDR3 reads TGTGCCAGTAGCCCCACTAGCGGGGGGGCCACTTACGAGCAGTACTTC. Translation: CASSPTSGGATYEQYF.

CDR3 nucleotides: TGTGCCAGCAGTCCCGAGACAGGGGGTAATTCACCCCTCCACTTT. As protein: CASSPETGGNSPLHF. The chain links TRBV6-6 to TRBJ1-6, with TRBD1 matching over 9 bases. CDR1 is MNHNY, CDR2 SVGAGI, per germline (reference sequence). The CDR3 length is 15 residues. The trim removed 5 bases at V and 6 bases at J, leaving 5 bases unmatched.

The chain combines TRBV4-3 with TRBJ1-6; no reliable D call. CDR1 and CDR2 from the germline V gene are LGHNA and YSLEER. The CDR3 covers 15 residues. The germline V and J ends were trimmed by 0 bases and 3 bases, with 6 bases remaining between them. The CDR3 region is CASSQEELYNSPLHF. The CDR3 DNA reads TGCGCCAGCAGCCAAGAGGAGCTCTATAATTCACCCCTCCACTTT.

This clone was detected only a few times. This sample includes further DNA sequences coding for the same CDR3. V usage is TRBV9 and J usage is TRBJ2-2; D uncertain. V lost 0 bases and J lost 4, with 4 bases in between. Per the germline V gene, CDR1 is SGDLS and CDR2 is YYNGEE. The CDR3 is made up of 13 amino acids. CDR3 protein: CASSVVGTGELFF. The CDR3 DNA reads TGTGCCAGCAGCGTAGTTGGCACCGGGGAGCTGTTTTTT.

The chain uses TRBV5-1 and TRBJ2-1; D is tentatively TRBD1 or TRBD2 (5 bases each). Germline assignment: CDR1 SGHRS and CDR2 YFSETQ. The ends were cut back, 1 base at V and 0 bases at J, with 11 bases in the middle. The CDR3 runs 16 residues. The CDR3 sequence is CASSLIAGSSYNEQFF. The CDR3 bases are TGCGCCAGCAGCTTGATCGCAGGGAGCTCCTACAATGAGCAGTTCTTC.

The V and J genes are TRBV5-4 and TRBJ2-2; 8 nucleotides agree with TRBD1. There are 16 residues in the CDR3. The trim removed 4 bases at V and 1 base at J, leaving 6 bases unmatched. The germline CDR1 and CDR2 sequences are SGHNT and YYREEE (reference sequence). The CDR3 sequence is CASSTATGVNTGELFF. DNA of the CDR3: TGTGCCAGCAGCACCGCGACAGGGGTGAACACCGGGGAGCTGTTTTTT.

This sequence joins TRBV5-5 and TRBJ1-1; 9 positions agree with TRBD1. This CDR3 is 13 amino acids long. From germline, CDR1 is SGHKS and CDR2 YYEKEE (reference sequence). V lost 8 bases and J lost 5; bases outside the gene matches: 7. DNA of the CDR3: TGTGCCAGTGCCGGGACAGGGAGGACTGAAGCTTTCTTT. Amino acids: CASAGTGRTEAFF.

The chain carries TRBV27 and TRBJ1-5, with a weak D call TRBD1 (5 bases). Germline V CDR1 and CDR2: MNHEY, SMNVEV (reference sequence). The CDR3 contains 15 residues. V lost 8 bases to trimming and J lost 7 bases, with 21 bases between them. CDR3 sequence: CASSTGDTWGQPQHF. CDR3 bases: TGTGCCAGCTCTACGGGAGACACCTGGGGCCAGCCCCAGCATTTT.

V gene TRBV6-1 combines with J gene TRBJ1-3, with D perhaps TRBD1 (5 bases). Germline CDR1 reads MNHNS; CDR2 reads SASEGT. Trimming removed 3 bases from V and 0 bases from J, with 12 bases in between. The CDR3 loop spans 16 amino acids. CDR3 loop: CASSEWTLSSGNTIYF. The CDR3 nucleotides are TGTGCCAGCAGTGAGTGGACACTCAGCTCTGGAAACACCATATATTTT.

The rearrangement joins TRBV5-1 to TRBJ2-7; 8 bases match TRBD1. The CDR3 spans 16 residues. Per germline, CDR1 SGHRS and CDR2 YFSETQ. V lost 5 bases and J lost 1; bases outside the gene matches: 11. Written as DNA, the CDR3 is TGCGCCAGCAGGAAAGACAGGGGTTCCACATCCTACGAGCAGTACTTC. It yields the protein CASRKDRGSTSYEQYF.

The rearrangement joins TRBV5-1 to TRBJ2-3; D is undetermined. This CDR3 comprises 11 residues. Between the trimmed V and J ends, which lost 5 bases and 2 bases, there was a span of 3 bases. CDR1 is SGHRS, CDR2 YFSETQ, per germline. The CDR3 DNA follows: TGCGCCAGCAGGCACACAGATACGCAGTATTTT. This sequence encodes CASRHTDTQYF.

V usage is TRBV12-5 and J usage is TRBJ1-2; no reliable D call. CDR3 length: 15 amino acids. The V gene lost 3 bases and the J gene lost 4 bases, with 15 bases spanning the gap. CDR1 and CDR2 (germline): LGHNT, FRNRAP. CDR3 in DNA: TGTGCTAGTGGTTTCTCGGCCGCTAGCGGCTATGGCTACACCTTC. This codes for CASGFSAASGYGYTF.

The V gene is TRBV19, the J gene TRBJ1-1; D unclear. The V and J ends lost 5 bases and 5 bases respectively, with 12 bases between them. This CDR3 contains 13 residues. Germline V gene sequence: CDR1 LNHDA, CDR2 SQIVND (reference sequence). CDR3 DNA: TGTGCCAGTAGTGCCCCAGTGGTAACTGAAGCTTTCTTT. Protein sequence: CASSAPVVTEAFF.

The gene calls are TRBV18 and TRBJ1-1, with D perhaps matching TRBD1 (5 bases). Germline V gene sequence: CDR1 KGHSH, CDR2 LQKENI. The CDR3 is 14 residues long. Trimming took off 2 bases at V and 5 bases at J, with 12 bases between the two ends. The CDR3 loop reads CASSPTGPGTEAFF. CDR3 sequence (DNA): TGTGCCAGCTCACCAACGGGACCCGGGACTGAAGCTTTCTTT.

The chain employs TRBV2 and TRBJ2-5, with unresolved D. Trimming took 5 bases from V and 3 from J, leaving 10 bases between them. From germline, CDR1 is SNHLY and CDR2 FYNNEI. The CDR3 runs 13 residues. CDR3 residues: CASSSRYEETQYF. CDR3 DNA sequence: TGTGCCAGCAGTTCCAGATACGAAGAGACCCAGTACTTC. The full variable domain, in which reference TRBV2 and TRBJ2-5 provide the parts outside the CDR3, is EPEVTQTPSHQVTQMGQEVILRCVPISNHLYFYWYRQILGQKVEFLVSFYNNEISEKSEIFDDQFSVERPDGSNFTLKIRSTKLEDSAMYFCASSSRYEETQYFGPGTRLLVL.

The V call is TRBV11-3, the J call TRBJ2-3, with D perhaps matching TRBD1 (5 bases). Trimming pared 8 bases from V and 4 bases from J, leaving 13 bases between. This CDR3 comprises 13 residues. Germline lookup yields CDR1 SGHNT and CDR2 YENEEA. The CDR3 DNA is TGTGCCAGCCGGCAGCAGGGCGCAGATACGCAGTATTTT. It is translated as CASRQQGADTQYF.

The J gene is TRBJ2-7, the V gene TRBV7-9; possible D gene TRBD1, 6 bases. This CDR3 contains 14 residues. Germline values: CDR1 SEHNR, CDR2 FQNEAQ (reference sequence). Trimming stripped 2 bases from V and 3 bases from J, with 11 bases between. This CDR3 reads CASSLQGYLYEQYF. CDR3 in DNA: TGTGCCAGCAGCTTACAGGGGTACCTCTACGAGCAGTACTTC.

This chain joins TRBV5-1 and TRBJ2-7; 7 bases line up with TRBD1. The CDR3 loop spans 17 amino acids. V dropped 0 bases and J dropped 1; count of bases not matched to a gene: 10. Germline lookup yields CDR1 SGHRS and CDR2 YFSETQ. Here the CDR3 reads CASSLDLGQATSYEQYF. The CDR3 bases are TGCGCCAGCAGCTTGGACCTCGGACAGGCCACTTCCTACGAGCAGTACTTC.

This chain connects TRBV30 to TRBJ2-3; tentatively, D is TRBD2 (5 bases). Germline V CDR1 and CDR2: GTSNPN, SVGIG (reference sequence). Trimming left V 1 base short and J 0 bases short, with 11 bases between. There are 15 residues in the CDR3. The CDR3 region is CAWSATGSSTDTQYF. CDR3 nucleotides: TGTGCCTGGAGTGCCACTGGGAGTAGCACAGATACGCAGTATTTT.

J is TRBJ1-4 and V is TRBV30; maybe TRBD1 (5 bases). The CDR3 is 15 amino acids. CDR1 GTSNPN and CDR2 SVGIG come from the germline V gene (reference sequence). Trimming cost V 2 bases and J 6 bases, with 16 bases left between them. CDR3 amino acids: CAWSLQAVGYEKLFF. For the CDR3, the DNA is TGTGCCTGGAGTTTACAGGCGGTGGGATATGAAAAACTGTTTTTT.

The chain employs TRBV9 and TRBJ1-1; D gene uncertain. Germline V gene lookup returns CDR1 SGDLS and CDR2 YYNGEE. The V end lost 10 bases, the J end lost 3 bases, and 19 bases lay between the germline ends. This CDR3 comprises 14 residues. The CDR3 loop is CASNPEGGYTEAFF. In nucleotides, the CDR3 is TGTGCCTCTAACCCGGAGGGAGGGTACACTGAAGCTTTCTTT.